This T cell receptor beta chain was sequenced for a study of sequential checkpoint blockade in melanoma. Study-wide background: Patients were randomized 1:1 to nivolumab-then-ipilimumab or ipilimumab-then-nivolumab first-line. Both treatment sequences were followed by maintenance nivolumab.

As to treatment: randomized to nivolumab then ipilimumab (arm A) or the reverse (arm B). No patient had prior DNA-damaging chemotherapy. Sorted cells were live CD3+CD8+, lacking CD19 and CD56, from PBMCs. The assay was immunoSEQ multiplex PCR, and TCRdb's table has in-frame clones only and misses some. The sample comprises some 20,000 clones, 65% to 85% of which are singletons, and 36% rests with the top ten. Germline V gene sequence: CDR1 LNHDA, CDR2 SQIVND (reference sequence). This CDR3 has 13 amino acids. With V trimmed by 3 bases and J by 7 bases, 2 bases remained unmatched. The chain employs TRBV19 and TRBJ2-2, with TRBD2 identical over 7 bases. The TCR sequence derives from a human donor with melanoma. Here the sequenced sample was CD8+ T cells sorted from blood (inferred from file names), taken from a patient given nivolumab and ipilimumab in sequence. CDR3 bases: TGTGCCAGTAGTATGGGGGGGTTCGGGGAGCTGTTTTTT. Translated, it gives CASSMGGFGELFF.